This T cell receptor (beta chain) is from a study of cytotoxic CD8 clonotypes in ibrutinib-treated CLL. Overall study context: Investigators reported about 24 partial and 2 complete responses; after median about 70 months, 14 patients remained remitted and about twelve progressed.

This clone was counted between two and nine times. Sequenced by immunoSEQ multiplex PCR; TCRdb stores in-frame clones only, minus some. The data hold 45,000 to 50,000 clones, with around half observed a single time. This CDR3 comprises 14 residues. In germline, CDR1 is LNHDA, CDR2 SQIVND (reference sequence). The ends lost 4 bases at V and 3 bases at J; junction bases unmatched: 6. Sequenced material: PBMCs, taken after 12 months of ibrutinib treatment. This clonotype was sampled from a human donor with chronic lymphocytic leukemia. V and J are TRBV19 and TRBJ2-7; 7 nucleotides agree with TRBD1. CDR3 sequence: CASSNRDRLYEQYF. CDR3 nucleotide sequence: TGTGCCAGTAGTAACCGGGACAGACTCTACGAGCAGTACTTC.